Presented here are 2 T cell receptor beta chains from one specimen sequenced in a study of OX40 agonist ivuxolimab in advanced cancers. Library construction relied on the immunoSEQ multiplex PCR assay. The table was pulled from immuneACCESS by TCRdb, which kept in-frame rearrangements only. Such tables lose some clones; where checked, under half of the loss comes from unresolved V genes, and the rest has no known cause. This sample is represented by some 32,000 clones; more than 70% of them were singletons. The top ten hold 22% of the sample. Sequencing used CD4+ or CD8+ T cells sorted from blood, obtained in a trial of the OX40 agonist ivuxolimab. The receptors were sampled from an adult with an advanced solid tumor such as melanoma, head and neck, liver or kidney cancer.

This clone was counted a single time. The V and J genes are TRBV2 and TRBJ2-2, with D uncertain. V lost 3 bases, J lost 6 bases, and 8 bases lay in between. CDR1 and CDR2 from the germline V gene are SNHLY and FYNNEI. This CDR3 has 13 amino acids. CDR3 protein: CASSDGLSGELFF. As DNA, the CDR3 is TGTGCCAGCAGTGATGGATTATCCGGGGAGCTGTTTTTT.

The rearrangement uses TRBV5-5 and TRBJ2-7; D may correspond to TRBD1 or TRBD2 (6 bases each). The CDR3 is 16 amino acids. In germline, CDR1 is SGHKS, CDR2 YYEKEE (reference sequence). The V and J ends lost 2 bases and 0 bases respectively, with 15 bases between them. CDR3 coding DNA: TGTGCCAGCAGCTTCGGGGGCCAGTTTCCCTCCTACGAGCAGTACTTC. Translating it yields CASSFGGQFPSYEQYF.